These 22 T cell receptor beta chains originate from one sample sequenced in a study of T cell repertoires in ileal Crohn's disease. The method was immunoSEQ multiplex PCR; TCRdb's version includes in-frame clones alone and lacks a portion of them. Among about 17,000 clones, over 50% were seen once, and the ten largest hold roughly 6.2%. Sequenced input: ileal tissue. The receptors shown here come from an adult with Crohn's disease.

This clone was detected a few times. The rearrangement links TRBV15 to TRBJ1-1; D not resolved. The CDR3 is 15 residues long. The V end lost 2 bases, the J end lost 4 bases, and 14 bases lay between the germline ends. Per germline, CDR1 LNHNV and CDR2 YYDKDF (reference sequence). CDR3 sequence (DNA): TGTGCCACCAGCAGACGCGCCCGGGGATTCACTGAAGCTTTCTTT. Protein: CATSRRARGFTEAFF. The full variable domain, its missing parts supplied by reference TRBV15 and TRBJ1-1, is DAMVIQNPRYQVTQFGKPVTLSCSQTLNHNVMYWYQQKSSQAPKLLFHYYDKDFNNEADTPDNFQSRRPNTSFCFLDIRSPGLGDTAMYLCATSRRARGFTEAFFGQGTRLTVV.

This clone was seen only a few times. At one end, the junction sequence differs from germline, possibly due to a read error. The chain is built from TRBV28 and TRBJ2-7, with 14 bases lining up with TRBD2. The CDR3 runs 13 residues. Germline CDR1 and CDR2: MDHEN and SYDVKM. The CDR3 protein is CASRGTSGSPGHF. CDR3 nucleotide sequence: TGTGCCAGCAGGGGGACTAGCGGGAGCCCTGGGCACTTC.

In its sample, this clone was seen a few times. The rearrangement links TRBV19 to TRBJ1-5; tentative D call: TRBD1 (5 bases). From germline, CDR1 is LNHDA and CDR2 SQIVND (reference sequence). Trimming stripped 9 bases from V and 3 bases from J, with 12 bases between. The CDR3 covers 13 residues. Written as DNA, the CDR3 is TGTGCCAGGTGCGGGGCCAACAATCAGCCCCAGCATTTT. This encodes CARCGANNQPQHF.

The chain links TRBV18 to TRBJ1-2; a weak D match, TRBD1 (6 bases). The V gene's germline CDR1 is KGHSH and CDR2 LQKENI. The CDR3 sequence is 14 residues long. V was clipped by 0 bases and J by 4 bases, with 9 bases between them. CDR3 residues: CASSPPGASYGYTF. For the CDR3, the DNA is TGTGCCAGCTCACCACCGGGGGCCTCCTATGGCTACACCTTC.

The table lists this clone with a few counts. The chain links TRBV11-2 to TRBJ1-4, with 9 positions matching TRBD1. The germline gives CDR1 SGHAT, CDR2 FQNNGV. There are 15 residues in the CDR3. The trim removed 1 base at V and 7 bases at J, leaving 4 bases unmatched. The DNA for the CDR3 is TGTGCCAGCAGCTTAGGGGACAGGGATAGTGAAAAACTGTTTTTT. Its protein product is CASSLGDRDSEKLFF.

The chain carries TRBV28 and TRBJ2-2; TRBD1 is a possible D gene (6 bases). The CDR3 contains 16 residues. V was clipped by 5 bases and J by 0 bases, with 13 bases between them. Looked up from germline, CDR1 is MDHEN and CDR2 is SYDVKM. CDR3 bases: TGTGCCAGCAGTCTCCGGACAGCCGCGAACACCGGGGAGCTGTTTTTT. Protein: CASSLRTAANTGELFF. The variable domain in full, completed from reference TRBV28 and TRBJ2-2, reads DVKVTQSSRYLVKRTGEKVFLECVQDMDHENMFWYRQDPGLGLRLIYFSYDVKMKEKGDIPEGYSVSREKKERFSLILESASTNQTSMYLCASSLRTAANTGELFFGEGSRLTVL.

This chain connects TRBV4-2 to TRBJ2-1, with 8 bases lining up with TRBD2. The CDR3 spans 18 residues. The V and J ends lost 4 bases and 3 bases, in that order; junction bases with no gene match: 14. In germline, CDR1 is LGHNA, CDR2 YNFKEQ. Here the CDR3 DNA reads TGTGCCAGCAGCCGACGTCGAGGAGCGGGAGAGATCTACAATGAGCAGTTCTTC. Translation gives CASSRRRGAGEIYNEQFF.

This clone was counted only a few times. The chain combines TRBV7-8 with TRBJ1-1, with D possibly being TRBD1 (5 bases). V dropped 5 bases and J dropped 5 bases, with 15 bases sitting between them. In germline, CDR1 is SGHVS, CDR2 FQNEAQ. The CDR3 length is 14 residues. CDR3 loop: CASSPRDYGTEAFF. CDR3 bases: TGTGCCAGCAGCCCGCGGGACTATGGGACTGAAGCTTTCTTT.

This clone was recorded once. The chain uses TRBV9 and TRBJ2-7; 8 bases align to TRBD1. Germline lookup yields CDR1 SGDLS and CDR2 YYNGEE. CDR3 length: 13 amino acids. Unmatched junction bases numbered 1, after V lost 3 bases and J lost 2 bases. CDR3: CASSAQGAYEQYF. Written as DNA, the CDR3 is TGTGCCAGCAGCGCACAGGGGGCCTACGAGCAGTACTTC.

The chain recombines TRBV5-6 with TRBJ2-2; 7 bases agree with TRBD1. The V segment lost 3 bases and the J segment 5 bases; nucleotides outside the gene matches: 7. This CDR3 is 15 amino acids long. Looked up from germline, CDR1 is SGHDT and CDR2 is YYEEEE. CDR3 sequence: CASSYNDRDTGELFF. In nucleotides, the CDR3 is TGTGCCAGCAGCTATAACGACAGGGATACCGGGGAGCTGTTTTTT.

This clone is medium-sized. The rearrangement uses TRBV7-2 and TRBJ1-2; TRBD1 aligns across 9 bases. J lost 7 bases, V lost 5 bases, and 11 bases had no gene match. This CDR3 contains 15 residues. Germline V gene lookup returns CDR1 SGHTA and CDR2 FQGNSA. The CDR3 DNA follows: TGTGCCAGCAGCCTCGGGACAGGGTTAGGAGGTGGCTACACCTTC. Its translation is CASSLGTGLGGGYTF. The full variable domain, its missing parts supplied by reference TRBV7-2 and TRBJ1-2, is GAGVSQSPSNKVTEKGKDVELRCDPISGHTALYWYRQSLGQGLEFLIYFQGNSAPDKSGLPSDRFSAERTGGSVSTLTIQRTQQEDSAVYLCASSLGTGLGGGYTFGSGTRLTVV.

This clone is medium-sized. The chain employs TRBV28 and TRBJ1-2; D possibly corresponds to TRBD1 (5 bases). Germline assignment: CDR1 MDHEN and CDR2 SYDVKM. The V end was cut by 7 bases, the J end by 10 bases, with 16 bases between. CDR3 length: 12 residues. CDR3 coding DNA: TGTGCCAGCACCCCGGGACTAACAACCTACACCTTC. It yields the protein CASTPGLTTYTF.

In its sample, this clone was seen a few times. The chain is built from TRBV5-8 and TRBJ2-3; 8 bases are shared with TRBD2. Germline values: CDR1 SGHTS, CDR2 YDEGEE. The length of the CDR3 is 16 residues. The J segment lost 6 bases and the V segment lost 1 base, leaving 10 bases of the junction unmatched. CDR3 sequence (DNA): TGTGCCAGCAGCTTGAGGTCGGGAGGGCCCGGGGATACGCAGTATTTT. It encodes CASSLRSGGPGDTQYF.

This chain joins TRBV19 and TRBJ1-1; no clear D. CDR1 is LNHDA, CDR2 SQIVND, per germline (reference sequence). The V end was cut by 6 bases, the J end by 1 base, with 12 bases between. The CDR3 sequence is 14 residues long. For the CDR3, the DNA is TGTGCCAGTAGAAGGATATCGGGGAACACTGAAGCTTTCTTT. It specifies CASRRISGNTEAFF.

The rearrangement joins TRBV9 to TRBJ2-3; 12 bases line up with TRBD2. Trimming at V came to 3 bases and at J to 5 bases, leaving 10 bases not matched to a gene. The germline V gene has CDR1 SGDLS and CDR2 YYNGEE. CDR3 length equals 17 residues. The CDR3: CASSATLAGGRKDTQYF. The CDR3 bases are TGTGCCAGCAGCGCTACCCTAGCGGGAGGGCGAAAAGATACGCAGTATTTT.

This clone was seen only once. A junction boundary mismatches the germline segment, possibly from a read error. V usage is TRBV5-1 and J usage is TRBJ1-1, with TRBD1 identical over 8 bases. CDR1 SGHRS and CDR2 YFSETQ come from the germline V gene. The CDR3 is 14 amino acids. CDR3 protein: CVSSLADRDTEAFF. DNA for the CDR3: TGCGTCAGCAGCTTAGCGGACAGGGACACTGAAGCTTTCTTT.

This clone was detected only once. The chain joins TRBV5-6 to TRBJ2-3; TRBD2 matches 12 bases. CDR3 length: 16 amino acids. Germline V CDR1 and CDR2: SGHDT, YYEEEE. V shed 4 bases and J 4 bases; nucleotides not matched to a gene: 7. The CDR3 region is CASSQRLAGASDTQYF. The DNA of the CDR3 is TGTGCCAGCAGCCAACGACTAGCGGGAGCCTCAGATACGCAGTATTTT.

V is TRBV28 and J is TRBJ1-5; 7 bases map to TRBD1. Per the germline V gene, CDR1 is MDHEN and CDR2 is SYDVKM. The CDR3 is made up of 15 amino acids. J lost 0 bases, V lost 6 bases, and 5 bases had no gene match. The CDR3, as DNA: TGTGCCAGCAGATCAGGACAGGCTAGCAATCAGCCCCAGCATTTT. Its translation is CASRSGQASNQPQHF.

This clone has a single count. V and J are TRBV10-1 and TRBJ1-2, with D possibly matching TRBD1 (6 bases). Trimming took 11 bases from V and 0 from J, leaving 16 bases between them. The V gene's germline CDR1 is WNHNN and CDR2 SYGVQD (reference sequence). The CDR3 runs 14 residues. CDR3 coding DNA: TGCGCCGGGCTCTACAGGGTTTCTAACTATGGCTACACCTTC. Translated, it gives CAGLYRVSNYGYTF.

The rearrangement uses TRBV9 and TRBJ2-7; weak D call: TRBD1 (6 bases). The CDR3 is 14 residues long. Germline V CDR1 and CDR2: SGDLS, YYNGEE. The ends were cut back, 4 bases at V and 4 bases at J, with 15 bases in the middle. As DNA, the CDR3 is TGTGCCAGCAGCCCAGACCTGGGGGCGTACGAGCAGTACTTC. As protein: CASSPDLGAYEQYF.

This clone counts as medium-sized (0.01 to 0.1%). The chain combines TRBV6-4 with TRBJ2-3, with no clear D. The CDR3 extends over 16 amino acids. From germline, CDR1 is MRHNA and CDR2 SNTAGT. Deletions cut 5 bases from V and 2 bases from J, with 17 bases between. The DNA for the CDR3 is TGTGCCAGCAGTCCGGTGGGCTTTACTGACACAGATACGCAGTATTTT. Amino acids: CASSPVGFTDTDTQYF.

V usage is TRBV29-1 and J usage is TRBJ1-2; D call uncertain. V was cut by 4 bases and J by 4 bases, with 16 bases left in between. Germline V gene lookup returns CDR1 SQVTM and CDR2 ANQGSEA. This CDR3 contains 14 residues. CDR3 protein: CSVAGMEKPYGYTF. For the CDR3, the DNA is TGCAGCGTTGCGGGTATGGAGAAGCCCTATGGCTACACCTTC.